Following are 20 T cell receptor beta chains from one sample sequenced in a study of blood T cell repertoires in COVID-19. The repertoire was sequenced with immunoSEQ multiplex PCR; TCRdb's copy has only in-frame clones and lacks some. The top ten hold approximately 2.1% of the sample, which has about 35,000 clones, 91% seen once. The sample taken for sequencing was peripheral blood. These TCRs come from a man aged 45 to 65 with active COVID-19.

The gene calls are TRBV7-2 and TRBJ2-3; TRBD2 is a possible D gene (6 bases). Germline assignment: CDR1 SGHTA and CDR2 FQGNSA. V lost 1 base to trimming and J lost 4 bases, with 9 bases between them. The CDR3 is 14 residues long. The CDR3 bases are TGTGCCAGCAGCTTAGGGCGGAGGGCAGATACGCAGTATTTT. Amino acid sequence: CASSLGRRADTQYF.

The J gene is TRBJ1-4, the V gene TRBV5-1; TRBD1 agrees at 11 bases. Germline CDR1 and CDR2: SGHRS and YFSETQ. The CDR3 is made up of 14 amino acids. Losses at the gene ends were 4 bases for V and 8 bases for J; bases not matched to a gene: 4. The CDR3 DNA reads as TGCGCCAGCAGCCCCGGACAGGGGGCCGAAAAACTGTTTTTT. Protein: CASSPGQGAEKLFF.

This clone was counted once. The junction differs from germline at one of its ends, possibly a read error. The sample carries other DNA sequences with the same CDR3. The rearrangement links TRBV7-9 to TRBJ2-7; D remains unclear. The length of the CDR3 is 13 residues. Germline CDR1 and CDR2: SEHNR and FQNEAQ (reference sequence). The DNA for the CDR3 is TGTGCCAGCAGTTTAGTTGGCGGAAACGAGCAGTACTTC. Translating gives CASSLVGGNEQYF.

The chain employs TRBV19 and TRBJ2-3; no firm D call. CDR3 size: 16 residues. V was pared by 4 bases and J by 0 bases, with 14 bases between. Germline V gives CDR1 LNHDA, CDR2 SQIVND (reference sequence). The DNA of the CDR3 is TGTGCCAGTAGTACCCCAGGCGCCGCTAGCACAGATACGCAGTATTTT. Its protein is CASSTPGAASTDTQYF.

CDR3 protein: CARSSRGPRGYTF. DNA of the CDR3: TGTGCCAGAAGCTCCAGGGGTCCTCGGGGCTACACCTTC. The rearrangement links TRBV5-3 to TRBJ1-2; a possible D gene is TRBD1 (6 bases). TRBV5-3 is classed as an ORF, of uncertain function. Between the trimmed V and J ends, which lost 3 bases and 8 bases, there was a span of 14 bases. This CDR3 is built from 13 residues.

This clone appeared a few times. The rearrangement links TRBV19 to TRBJ1-1; no reliable D call. CDR1 and CDR2 (germline): LNHDA, SQIVND (reference sequence). Trimming removed 3 bases from V and 10 bases from J, with 9 bases in between. CDR3 length: 11 amino acids. The CDR3 here is CASSIADRAFF. CDR3 nucleotides: TGTGCCAGTAGTATTGCGGATCGAGCTTTCTTT.

J is TRBJ1-1 and V is TRBV21-1; the table's D gene call, TRBD1, was not cross checked with the DNA. TRBV21-1 corresponds to a pseudogene. The CDR3 runs 15 residues. In DNA, the CDR3 is TGTGCCAGCAGCTCTCCCGGGACAGTATGTACTGAAGCTTTCTTT. It specifies CASSSPGTVCTEAFF.

This chain joins TRBV3-1 (or the pseudogene TRBV3-2) and TRBJ2-5; the match to TRBD1 covers 10 bases. The V gene end was trimmed by 4 bases and the J gene end by 4 bases; junction bases not matched to a gene: 3. The germline gives CDR1 LGHDT, CDR2 YNNKEL (reference sequence). This CDR3 comprises 14 residues. CDR3 sequence reads: CASSPWTGGETQYF. DNA for the CDR3: TGTGCCAGCAGCCCTTGGACAGGGGGAGAGACCCAGTACTTC.

V and J are TRBV24-1 and TRBJ1-2; D is ambiguous. Germline V gene data show CDR1 as KGHDR and CDR2 as SFDVKD. CDR3 size: 14 residues. Deletions cut 3 bases from V and 0 bases from J, with 7 bases between. CDR3: CATSDPTTNYGYTF. Here the CDR3 DNA reads TGTGCCACCAGTGATCCGACTACTAACTATGGCTACACCTTC.

The chain has TRBV19 and TRBJ2-2; weak D call: TRBD2 (5 bases). The V and J ends lost 5 bases and 6 bases respectively, with 16 bases between them. This CDR3 is built from 15 residues. Germline V gene data show CDR1 as LNHDA and CDR2 as SQIVND (reference sequence). Here the CDR3 DNA reads TGTGCCAGTAGTGAGACACCCACGCGGGCCGGGGAGCTGTTTTTT. This translates into CASSETPTRAGELFF.

This clone has a handful of counts. This rearrangement joins TRBV19 to TRBJ1-4, with D hard to call. Germline V gene data show CDR1 as LNHDA and CDR2 as SQIVND (reference sequence). The length of the CDR3 is 16 residues. V dropped 6 bases and J dropped 0 bases, with 14 bases sitting between them. The CDR3 sequence is CASSPGRLATNEKLFF. CDR3 nucleotides: TGTGCCAGTAGCCCGGGAAGACTCGCAACTAATGAAAAACTGTTTTTT.

The chain carries TRBV15 and TRBJ1-2, with D possibly TRBD1 on 6 matching bases. There are 16 residues in the CDR3. V dropped 0 bases and J dropped 2 bases, with 13 bases sitting between them. CDR1 and CDR2 (germline): LNHNV, YYDKDF (reference sequence). The chain's CDR3 is CATSRDRAGENYGYTF. The CDR3 region has the DNA TGTGCCACCAGCAGAGATCGAGCAGGGGAAAACTATGGCTACACCTTC.

The CDR3 DNA is TGTGCCAGCAGCCGACAGGGAGGTTATTCACCCCTCCACTTT. It encodes CASSRQGGYSPLHF. V is TRBV6-5 and J is TRBJ1-6; 7 bases agree with TRBD1. Per the germline V gene, CDR1 is MNHEY and CDR2 is SVGAGI. The V and J ends lost 6 bases and 8 bases, in that order; junction bases with no gene match: 7. CDR3 length equals 14 residues.

V and J are TRBV9 and TRBJ2-1; the match to TRBD2 covers 8 bases. V trimming: 4 bases; J trimming: 8 bases; junction bases outside the gene matches: 11. The CDR3 loop spans 15 amino acids. Germline V gene lookup returns CDR1 SGDLS and CDR2 YYNGEE. CDR3 in amino acids: CASSIRAGAADEQFF. The CDR3, as DNA: TGTGCCAGCAGCATACGAGCGGGGGCCGCGGATGAGCAGTTCTTC.

This sequence joins TRBV9 and TRBJ2-7; a possible D gene is TRBD2 (6 bases). Germline values: CDR1 SGDLS, CDR2 YYNGEE. The CDR3 is made up of 15 amino acids. Between the trimmed V and J ends, which lost 3 bases and 7 bases, there was a span of 20 bases. CDR3 in amino acids: CASSGGTVLAWEQYF. For the CDR3, the DNA is TGTGCCAGCAGCGGCGGGACTGTCCTGGCGTGGGAGCAGTACTTC.

The chain links TRBV4-2 to TRBJ2-2; 14 bases are shared with TRBD2. This CDR3 has 16 residues. V lost 8 bases to trimming and J lost 3 bases; unmatched junction nucleotides: 5. Germline V lookup: CDR1 LGHNA, CDR2 YNFKEQ. The CDR3 loop reads CASGPGLAGDTGELFF. CDR3 nucleotide sequence: TGTGCCAGCGGTCCGGGACTAGCGGGAGACACCGGGGAGCTGTTTTTT.

The chain employs TRBV3-1 (or the pseudogene TRBV3-2) and TRBJ1-1; D gene uncertain. V was cut by 9 bases and J by 3 bases, with 8 bases left in between. Germline V gene sequence: CDR1 LGHDT, CDR2 YNNKEL (reference sequence). The CDR3 has 11 amino acids. CDR3 in DNA: TGTGCCAGTTGGTCAGACACTGAAGCTTTCTTT. It encodes CASWSDTEAFF.

The chain is built from TRBV6-5 and TRBJ2-3; TRBD2 matches 10 bases. The trim removed 4 bases at V and 2 bases at J, leaving 6 bases unmatched. CDR1 is MNHEY and CDR2 is SVGAGI in the germline V gene. CDR3 length: 16 amino acids. The CDR3, as DNA: TGTGCCAGCAGTTCCATAGCGGGAGGCTTCACAGATACGCAGTATTTT. The encoded protein is CASSSIAGGFTDTQYF.

The chain has TRBV9 and TRBJ1-3; 8 positions agree with TRBD1. Germline CDR1 SGDLS, CDR2 YYNGEE. Trimming removed 6 bases from V and 2 bases from J; junction bases left unmatched: 7. The CDR3 consists of 15 residues. CDR3 nucleotides: TGTGCCAGCACCAAGCAGGGGGCTACTGGAAACACCATATATTTT. Protein: CASTKQGATGNTIYF.

The chain recombines TRBV5-5 with TRBJ2-7; 7 bases agree with TRBD1. The CDR3 is made up of 14 amino acids. The J segment lost 4 bases and the V segment lost 3 bases, leaving 7 bases of the junction unmatched. CDR1 and CDR2 (germline): SGHKS, YYEKEE (reference sequence). The CDR3 nucleotides read TGTGCCAGCAGCTCCCGGGACAGAGCTTACGAGCAGTACTTC. Its translation: CASSSRDRAYEQYF.